Listed below are T cell receptor beta chains from one sample, sequenced in a study of CD8+ T cells in alopecia areata. Produced via immunoSEQ multiplex PCR; TCRdb's table is partial and in-frame only. Seen here are 150,000 to 200,000 clones, just under 65% observed once, and the top ten hold under 1.5%. The specimen comprised CD4+ T cells sorted from blood, sampled around week 49, from a patient treated with tofacitinib. These receptors all stem from a human donor with alopecia areata. Each CDR3 is given with its conserved first and last residue. The D gene is left open where the match is weak. A clone size is listed for some rows: how often the clone was seen (once, few, many), or a class if it is expanded.

NA	NA	TRBV30	TRBJ1-2	TGTGCCTGGAGTATCCGCCAGGACCCCTCTAATGGCTACACCTTC	CAWSIRQDPSNGYTF
NA	NA	TRBV27	TRBJ1-5	TGTGCCAGCATGAGAAGGGTCGGGCAGCCCCAGCATTTT	CASMRRVGQPQHF
NA	NA	TRBV20-1	TRBJ2-5	TGCAGTGCTAGACCACAAGAGACCCAGTACTTC	CSARPQETQYF
NA	TRBD2	TRBV6-5	TRBJ2-1	TGTGCCAGCCGGCCTAGCGGGGGGCAAAACAATGAGCAGTTCTTC	CASRPSGGQNNEQFF
NA	NA	TRBV27	TRBJ1-2	TGTGCCAGCAGTTTATCCTATGGCTACACCTTC	CASSLSYGYTF
NA	TRBD1	TRBV5-1	TRBJ1-6	TGCGCCAGCAGCTTGAACGACAGGGAGAGTTCACCCCTCCACTTT	CASSLNDRESSPLHF
few	NA	TRBV10-3	TRBJ1-2	TGTGCCATCGGCGGTCACCTCCCTATGATCGGCTACACCTTC	CAIGGHLPMIGYTF
once	NA	TRBV7-8	TRBJ2-7	TGTGCCAGCAGCTTAGCAGTGGGAAGCACCGGGGTGTACTTC	CASSLAVGSTGVYF
few	NA	TRBV7-2	TRBJ1-2	TGTGCCAGCAGCTTAGCAGCAGGGCTGACTCAGGGCTACACCTTC	CASSLAAGLTQGYTF
NA	NA	TRBV29-1	TRBJ1-2	TGCAGCGTTGAGATTGGAGGGGGGGATGGCTACACCTTC	CSVEIGGGDGYTF
NA	NA	TRBV30	TRBJ1-6	TGTGCCTGGGCCGGGACTTATAATTCACCCCTCCACTTT	CAWAGTYNSPLHF
NA	NA	TRBV5-6	TRBJ1-4	TGTGCCAGCAGCTTCGGGCAGCCAGCAACTAATGAAAAACTGTTTTTT	CASSFGQPATNEKLFF
NA	NA	TRBV6-6	TRBJ2-5	TGTGCCAGCAGTTACTATCGGGGGGAGACCCAGTACTTC	CASSYYRGETQYF
NA	NA	TRBV7-2	TRBJ1-5	TGTGCCAGCAGCTTACTGTCTCAGCCCCAGCATTTT	CASSLLSQPQHF
few	TRBD2	TRBV19	TRBJ2-2	TGTGCCAGTAGTTTGCTAGCGGGCACTCACACCGGGGAGCTGTTTTTT	CASSLLAGTHTGELFF
NA	NA	TRBV6-5	TRBJ1-6	TGTGCCAGCAGGCTGGGCGAGGTGGCAAGCTCACCCCTCCACTTT	CASRLGEVASSPLHF
NA	NA	TRBV2	TRBJ1-2	TGTGCCAGCAGTGAAGCATGGACAAAGTCCTACACCTTC	CASSEAWTKSYTF
NA	NA	TRBV2	TRBJ1-2	TGTGCCAGCAGTCAAGGCGAGGGCTATGGCTACACCTTC	CASSQGEGYGYTF
few	NA	TRBV29-1	TRBJ1-3	TGCAGCGTTGACGGGGGGACTGGAAACACCATATATTTT	CSVDGGTGNTIYF
few	NA	TRBV29-1	TRBJ2-5	TGCAGCGCTTCACCGCAAGAGACCCAGTACTTC	CSASPQETQYF
NA	NA	TRBV30	TRBJ1-1	TGTGCCTGGCTTCAGGGTGGCACTGAAGCTTTCTTT	CAWLQGGTEAFF
NA	NA	TRBV5-6	TRBJ2-1	TGTGCCAGCAGCGGAACTAGAGGCGGGGAGTTCTTC	CASSGTRGGEFF
once	TRBD2	TRBV10-3	TRBJ2-5	TGTGCCAGCAGTTACACTAGCGGGCGGAACCAAGAGACCCAGTACTTC	CASSYTSGRNQETQYF
NA	NA	TRBV7-9	TRBJ2-2	TGTGCCAGCAACCTAGTGGGGAACACCGGGGAGCTGTTTTTT	CASNLVGNTGELFF
NA	TRBD2	TRBV10-3	TRBJ2-5	TGTGCCATCAGGACTAGCGGGGGGGCCGGGACCCAGTACTTC	CAIRTSGGAGTQYF
NA	NA	TRBV27	TRBJ2-7	TGTGCCAGCAGTATAAGGGACGGCTACGAGCAGTACTTC	CASSIRDGYEQYF
few	NA	TRBV29-1	TRBJ1-4	TGCAGCGTTTTGGGCAGGGATAATGAAAAACTGTTTTTT	CSVLGRDNEKLFF
NA	TRBD1	TRBV6-6	TRBJ1-2	TGTGCCAGTAACAGGGGGCCATACTATGGCTACACCTTC	CASNRGPYYGYTF
once	NA	TRBV5-1	TRBJ2-3	TGCGCCAGCAGCTTGGGTGGGGTTAGCACAGATACGCAGTATTTT	CASSLGGVSTDTQYF
few	TRBD2	TRBV7-2	TRBJ2-1	TGTGCCAGCAGCTCTACGCTTACTAGCGGGGGCACCTTCGGGTTCTTC	CASSSTLTSGGTFGFF
few	TRBD1	TRBV5-1	TRBJ2-3	TGCGCCAGCAGCTCCAAGACAGGGGCGCACGTCACAGATACGCAGTATTTT	CASSSKTGAHVTDTQYF
few	NA	TRBV27	TRBJ2-6	TGTGCCAGCAGTAACGGGGGTAAGGCCAACGTCCTGACTTTC	CASSNGGKANVLTF
NA	NA	TRBV7-2	TRBJ2-3	TGTGCCAGCAGCCTAGTGATCGTCCAGGGTACGCAGTATTTT	CASSLVIVQGTQYF
NA	NA	TRBV30	TRBJ1-1	TGTGCCTGGAGTGGGACGGCGATGAACACTGAAGCTTTCTTT	CAWSGTAMNTEAFF
NA	NA	TRBV5-1	TRBJ1-4	TGCGCCAGCAGCTTGGAAGTGGGGGAGGAAAAACTGTTTTTT	CASSLEVGEEKLFF
NA	TRBD1	TRBV25-1	TRBJ1-2	TGTGCCACCCGGACAGGCTCTTATGGCTACACCTTC	CATRTGSYGYTF
few	NA	TRBV25-1	TRBJ2-5	TGTGCCAGCAGTGAATATGGGGACGGCATCAAGACCCAGTACTTC	CASSEYGDGIKTQYF
NA	TRBD1	TRBV2	TRBJ2-2	TGTGCCAGCATGGACAGGGCATCCGGGGAGCTGTTTTTT	CASMDRASGELFF
few	NA	TRBV25-1	TRBJ1-1	TGTGCCAGCTCCGGGAATAGAGTCTCAGAAGCTTTCTTT	CASSGNRVSEAFF
NA	NA	TRBV29-1	TRBJ1-2	NA	CSVAAGTGGGGATF
NA	NA	TRBV10-3	TRBJ2-7	TGTGCCATCAGTACAGTTTCCTACGAGCAGTACTTC	CAISTVSYEQYF
NA	NA	TRBV5-1	TRBJ1-1	TGCGCCAGCAGCACGGGTGGAGGGAGTGAAGCTTTCTTT	CASSTGGGSEAFF
NA	NA	TRBV2	TRBJ2-1	TGTGCCAGCAGCCAAGACAGAAATGAGCAGTTCTTC	CASSQDRNEQFF
NA	NA	TRBV2	TRBJ2-4	TGTGCCAGCAGTTCGTACGACAGGGCGGGATACTTC	CASSSYDRAGYF
NA	NA	TRBV28	TRBJ1-1	TGTGCCAGCAGTTTCTTAGGGCTGGCGCTCACTGAAGCTTTCTTT	CASSFLGLALTEAFF
NA	NA	TRBV10-3	TRBJ1-5	TGTGCCATCAGCTCGGGGGCCCAGGACAGCAATCAGCCCCAGCATTTT	CAISSGAQDSNQPQHF
NA	NA	TRBV2	TRBJ1-1	TGTGCCAGCAGTGCTGTTCACTGGAACACTGAAGCTTTCTTT	CASSAVHWNTEAFF
few	TRBD2	TRBV4-3	TRBJ2-3	TGCGCCAGCAGCCCGCTAGCGGGGGGGGATACGCAGTATTTT	CASSPLAGGDTQYF